This TCR beta chain was found in a study of T cells in Graves' hyperthyroidism and ophthalmopathy (dated 2019 in TCRdb). Regarding the study in general: Peripheral blood was collected at initial diagnosis, before any treatment. To identify TCR V-J signatures that set the groups apart, the researchers used a discovery cohort of 90 to 100 patients, made up of approximately 43 with Graves' ophthalmopathy and some 58 with stable Graves' hyperthyroidism. Whether ophthalmopathy could be predicted prospectively was tested in an independent validation cohort made up of under 20 hyperthyroidism patients plus 17 patients who later progressed to ophthalmopathy. The approximately 100 discovery patients were divided at random into training and test sets in a 7:3 ratio. In addition, the study compared T-cell repertoires in thyroid tissue and in blood from roughly six Graves' hyperthyroidism patients. Once sampling was done, hyperthyroidism patients were given methimazole at a starting dose of 30 mg daily, whereas ophthalmopathy patients were given high-dose intravenous methylprednisolone. According to the paper, TCR Vbeta CDR3 sequencing was carried out on over 130 peripheral blood samples, which came from under 50 ophthalmopathy, around 74 hyperthyroidism and 17 progressor patients.

The germline V gene yields ENHRY for CDR1 and SYGVKD for CDR2. CDR3 length: 16 amino acids, cysteine to phenylalanine. Left in the record is the CDR3 DNA by itself, 48 bases read in frame from the first base. Trimming accounts for 7 bases at V and 3 bases at J, while the number of junction bases matched to no gene is 13. This clonotype appeared a few times. Its recognized antigen is unknown. Nothing much larger sits one base from this clone, and base qualities are not available. Amplification of TCR beta CDR3 regions was carried out from RNA transcripts. The TCR CDR3 was subjected to a first round of RT-PCR using the HTBI primer set and the Qiagen OneStep RT-PCR kit. The libraries were constructed in a second round of multiplex PCR and then size-selected and purified. Libraries were sequenced paired-end with 100 bp reads on an Illumina HiSeq2000. On the study's bioinformatics: Raw data were processed with SOAPnuke, discarding reads with adapters, uncalled bases, mean Phred below 15, or no exact constant-primer or identifier match. COPE v1.2.5 was used to merge high-quality paired reads, and clonotypes were defined as unique nucleotide sequences. Clonotypes were aligned to IMGT TRBV, TRBD and TRBJ reference segments using MiTCR v1.1. Only V-J combinations with frequency above 0.0001, covering approximately 99% of repertoires, were analysed. The TCS score was defined as the ratio of F50 (clonal expansion) to E x V (chaos), calculated using BLOSUM62-based TCRdist between CDR3 peptides within each V-J. Welch's t-statistics and random forest reduced just over 500 V-J features to fewer than 15, which were used in a naive Bayes classifier (R e1071). TCRdb applied fastp at Q25 and MiXCR to the public reads, then kept only in-frame beta chains. Entries are consolidated by CDR3 protein sequence, retaining the most common genes and DNA. V and J calls and clone size were set by TCRdb, not the authors. The sample table lists around 620,000 distinct CDR3 sequences, around 14% of them with a count of one. The top ten clones comprise roughly 7% of the sample.

Ophthalmopathy patients had moderately to severely active disease, Clinical Activity Score of at least 3, NOSPECS grade of at least 4, and duration under 3 months. Any patient with an uncontrolled infection, another autoimmune disease, pregnancy or lactation was excluded. Diagnoses were based on clinical symptoms, serum thyroxine and TRAb, thyroid ultrasound and orbital computed tomography. PBMCs were isolated from 7.5 to 10 ml of fresh peripheral blood by Ficoll-Paque density gradient centrifugation. Total RNA was extracted using Trizol reagent, and RNA quality was assessed on an Agilent 2100 Bioanalyzer. What the study reported, not specific to this receptor: Ophthalmopathy was separated from stable hyperthyroidism by a 13 V-J signature model, with about 86% sensitivity and roughly 81% specificity obtained in cross-validation and 80%/75% obtained in testing. Sample size was not statistically predetermined, and blinding of investigators to group allocation was not performed. Most expanded thyroid clonotypes (frequency above 0.001) were also detected in blood, suggesting blood repertoires may reflect thyroid immune responses. In validation, the model predicted progression to ophthalmopathy a median of approximately 6.6 months before onset, with 65% to 71% sensitivity and 72.22% specificity.

The sequence joins TRBV10-3 to TRBJ2-3, with 7 bases aligning to TRBD2. The TCR originated in a young woman with Graves' ophthalmopathy. Sequenced sample: blood. The CDR3 reads as follows: CAINVTAGVGTDTQYF. The DNA is TGTGCCATCAATGTTACGGCGGGAGTAGGAACAGATACGCAGTATTTT.